This T cell receptor (beta chain) was sequenced during a study of T cells in Graves' hyperthyroidism and ophthalmopathy. V lost 2 bases and J lost 4; bases outside the gene matches: 4. CDR3 length: 14 amino acids. The germline V gene has CDR1 LNHDA and CDR2 SQIVND (reference sequence). With regard to this clonotype: Its specificity is not known.

RNA transcripts served as the template for amplifying TCR beta CDR3 regions. In the first-round RT-PCR of the TCR CDR3, the HTBI primer set was used. TCRdb re-analysed the multiplex PCR reads in MiXCR, keeping a single row per CDR3 protein. The profile shows under 700,000 distinct CDR3 sequences, roughly 50% of them singletons. Study-wide findings and caveats: The model forecast ophthalmopathy, anticipating it by a median about 6.5 months before onset. In blood, most of the thyroid clonotypes expanded above 0.001 were also present.

Hyperthyroidism patients were newly diagnosed, had disease duration under 2 months, and were aged 18 to 65 years. Exclusion of a patient resulted from uncontrolled infection, other autoimmune disease, pregnancy or lactation. The chain links TRBV19 to TRBJ1-1; 7 nucleotides align to TRBD1. The sequenced sample consisted of peripheral blood or thyroid tissue (not recorded which). The source of this sequence is a young woman with Graves' hyperthyroidism. The chain's CDR3 is CASSIKGAVTEAFF. The CDR3 DNA reads as TGTGCCAGTAGTATAAAGGGGGCGGTCACTGAAGCTTTCTTT.